Reported below is one T cell receptor beta chain. The method was immunoSEQ multiplex PCR; TCRdb's version includes in-frame clones alone and lacks a portion of them. The table records roughly 62,000 clones, over 80% of them present only once. Seattle researchers signed up patients amid active infection and tracked them longitudinally. This sample was included in a study of blood T cell repertoires in COVID-19. Study as a whole: Donors in the United States, Italy and Spain gave samples during acute or convalescent COVID-19. From T cells, B-cell-depleted T cells, or PBMCs came the material, which was cDNA or gDNA.

CDR1 and CDR2 from the germline V gene are LGHNA and YNFKEQ. V was cut by 6 bases and J by 6 bases, with 21 bases left in between. This CDR3 contains 15 residues. The sequencing sample was made of peripheral blood. This TCR was recovered from a man aged 30 to 39 with COVID-19, enrolled during active disease. The genes are TRBV4-2 and TRBJ2-7; D is perhaps TRBD2 (7 bases). Written as DNA, the CDR3 is TGTGCCAGCAGTCCTCAAGGGCGGGGGCGCCTCGAGCAGTACTTC. Protein sequence: CASSPQGRGRLEQYF.